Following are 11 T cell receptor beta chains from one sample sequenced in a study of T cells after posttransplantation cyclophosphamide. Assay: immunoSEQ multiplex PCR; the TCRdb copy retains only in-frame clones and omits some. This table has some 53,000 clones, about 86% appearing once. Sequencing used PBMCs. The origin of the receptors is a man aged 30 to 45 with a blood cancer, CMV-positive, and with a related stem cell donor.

CDR3 sequence (DNA): TGTGCCAGCTTAAGGGGTCGGACGGCGAACACTGAAGCTTTCTTT. Translated: CASLRGRTANTEAFF. This rearrangement joins TRBV2 to TRBJ1-1; TRBD1 is a possible D gene (5 bases). Germline-derived CDR1 and CDR2 are SNHLY and FYNNEI. Deletions cut 8 bases from V and 1 base from J, with 17 bases between. The CDR3 is 15 amino acids.

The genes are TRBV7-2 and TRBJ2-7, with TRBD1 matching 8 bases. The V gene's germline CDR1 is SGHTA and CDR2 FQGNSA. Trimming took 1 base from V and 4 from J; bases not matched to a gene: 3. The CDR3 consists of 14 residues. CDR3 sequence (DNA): TGTGCCAGCAGCTTAGTAGGACAGGGTTACGAGCAGTACTTC. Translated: CASSLVGQGYEQYF.

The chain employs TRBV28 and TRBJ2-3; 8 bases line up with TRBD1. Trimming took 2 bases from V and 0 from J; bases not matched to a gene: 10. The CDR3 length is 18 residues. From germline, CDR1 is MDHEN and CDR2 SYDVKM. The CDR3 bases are TGTGCCAGCAGTTTAGGGGTGCGGGGACAGGTTAGCACAGATACGCAGTATTTT. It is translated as CASSLGVRGQVSTDTQYF.

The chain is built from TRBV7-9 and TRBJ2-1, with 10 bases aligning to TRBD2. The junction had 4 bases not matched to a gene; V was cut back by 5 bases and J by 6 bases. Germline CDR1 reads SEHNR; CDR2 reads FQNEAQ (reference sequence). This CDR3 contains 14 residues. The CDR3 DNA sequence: TGTGCCAGCAGCGGGTCTAGCGGGAGCAATGAGCAGTTCTTC. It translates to CASSGSSGSNEQFF.

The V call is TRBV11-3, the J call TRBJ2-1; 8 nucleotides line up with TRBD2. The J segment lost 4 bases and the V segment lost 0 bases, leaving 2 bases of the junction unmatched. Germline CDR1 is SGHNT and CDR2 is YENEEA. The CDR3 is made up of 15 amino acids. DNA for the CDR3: TGTGCCAGCAGCTTAGAGGAGCGGGAGTACAATGAGCAGTTCTTC. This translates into CASSLEEREYNEQFF.

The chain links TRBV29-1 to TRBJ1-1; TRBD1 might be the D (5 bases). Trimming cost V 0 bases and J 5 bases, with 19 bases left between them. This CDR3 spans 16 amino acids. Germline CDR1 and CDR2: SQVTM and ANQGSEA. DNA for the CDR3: TGCAGCGTTGAAGATCCGTCAGGGTCCGCGGGGACTGAAGCTTTCTTT. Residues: CSVEDPSGSAGTEAFF.

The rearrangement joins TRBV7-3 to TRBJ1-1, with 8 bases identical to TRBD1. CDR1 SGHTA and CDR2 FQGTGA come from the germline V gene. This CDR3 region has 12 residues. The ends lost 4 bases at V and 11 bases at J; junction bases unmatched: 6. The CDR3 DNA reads TGTGCCAGCAGCTCCCGACAGGGGTTGGCTTTCTTT. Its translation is CASSSRQGLAFF.

The CDR3 DNA reads TGCGCCAGCAGCTGGGTAGCGGGAGATAGTACAGATACGCAGTATTTT. Amino acids: CASSWVAGDSTDTQYF. The V call is TRBV5-1, the J call TRBJ2-3, with 9 bases that match TRBD2. Germline assignment: CDR1 SGHRS and CDR2 YFSETQ. The CDR3 consists of 16 residues. The junction had 8 bases not matched to a gene; V was cut back by 3 bases and J by 3 bases.

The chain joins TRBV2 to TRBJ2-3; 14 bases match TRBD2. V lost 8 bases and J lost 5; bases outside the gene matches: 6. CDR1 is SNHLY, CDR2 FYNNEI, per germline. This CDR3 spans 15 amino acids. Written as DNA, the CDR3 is TGTGCCAGCCGTAGACTAGCGGGAGGGGTAGATACGCAGTATTTT. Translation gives CASRRLAGGVDTQYF.

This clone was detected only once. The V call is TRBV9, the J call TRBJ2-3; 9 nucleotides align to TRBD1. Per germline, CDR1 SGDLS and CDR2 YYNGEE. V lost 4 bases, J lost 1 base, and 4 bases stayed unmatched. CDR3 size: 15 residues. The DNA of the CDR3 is TGTGCCAGCAGCCCCCGGACAGGGGGCACAGATACGCAGTATTTT. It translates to CASSPRTGGTDTQYF.

The CDR3 coding sequence is TGTGCCAGCAGCTTCACTAGCGGGGAGCAGTTCTTC. Translated, it gives CASSFTSGEQFF. The gene calls are TRBV11-1 and TRBJ2-1; 9 bases fit TRBD2. The ends lost 3 bases at V and 10 bases at J; junction bases unmatched: 1. The CDR3 loop spans 12 amino acids. Germline CDR1 reads SGHAT; CDR2 reads FQDESV (reference sequence).